This TCR beta chain is drawn from a study of shared clonotypes between healthy human individuals. The data were produced by immunoSEQ multiplex PCR, yet TCRdb's version contains in-frame clones alone and is incomplete. This table has approximately 2,300,000 clones, just under 95% appearing once. The sample comprised naive CD4+ T cells from PBMCs. Subset: CD45RA+ positively selected. The TCR was taken from a man aged 18 to 29 in good health. Some clones in this sample may be carry-over from other donors' samples.

CDR3 residues: CAWSLIDAEFF. DNA of the CDR3: TGTGCCTGGAGTTTAATTGATGCTGAGTTCTTC. The chain links TRBV30 to TRBJ2-1; D is unresolved. The length of the CDR3 is 11 residues. CDR1 is GTSNPN, CDR2 SVGIG, per germline (reference sequence). V gave up 2 bases and J gave up 14 bases, with 13 bases separating them.